This TCR beta chain was observed in a study of T cell repertoires in cytomegalovirus infection. Overall study results and limits: Cumulative public TCR beta family frequency identified carriers of CMV plus the relevant HLA.

MiXCR, applied by TCRdb to the reads, yields one record per CDR3 protein. The sample lists some 480,000 distinct CDR3 sequences; about 33% were seen once. This clonotype has more than one count but fewer than ten. The antigen remains undetermined. The ends lost 0 bases at V and 7 bases at J; junction bases unmatched: 6. This CDR3 has 15 amino acids. This TCR came from a human donor in good health (CMV status not recorded). Some clones in this sample may be carry-over from other donors' samples. The material was cultured PBMCs, obtained from culture after CMV antigen stimulation. This chain uses TRBV12-3 or TRBV12-4 with TRBJ2-1; 7 nucleotides line up with TRBD2. CDR3 sequence reads: CASSLAAGVLNEQFF. DNA for the CDR3: TGTGCCAGCAGTTTAGCGGCGGGAGTATTAAATGAGCAGTTCTTC.